The 5 T cell receptor beta chains in this list originate from one sample, sequenced in a study of PD-1 blockade in mismatch repair-deficient tumors. Their specific antigens are unknown. Produced via immunoSEQ multiplex PCR; TCRdb's table is partial and in-frame only. The sample carries some 15,000 clones, 80% to 90% recorded once. Time point: identical approximately 11-day culture without peptide (control). The sample here was cells cultured in vitro, taken from a patient treated with pembrolizumab. The receptors here all came from an adult with mismatch repair-deficient cancer.

This clone was observed a handful of times. V is TRBV19 and J is TRBJ2-7, with D perhaps TRBD1 (6 bases). The CDR3 extends over 15 amino acids. In germline, CDR1 is LNHDA, CDR2 SQIVND (reference sequence). The V gene lost 5 bases and the J gene lost 0 bases, with 14 bases spanning the gap. This chain's CDR3 is CASSPDRTYSYEQYF. Written as DNA, the CDR3 is TGTGCCAGTAGTCCAGACAGGACCTACTCCTACGAGCAGTACTTC.

This clone came up once. The genes are TRBV30 and TRBJ1-1, with no clear D. The V gene's germline CDR1 is GTSNPN and CDR2 SVGIG (reference sequence). The CDR3 runs to 11 residues. Trimming left V 4 bases short and J 2 bases short, with 5 bases between. The CDR3 loop is CAWTLNTEAFF. For the CDR3, the DNA is TGTGCCTGGACACTTAACACTGAAGCTTTCTTT.

The V call is TRBV11-2, the J call TRBJ2-5, with a tentative D call TRBD1 (7 bases). The V gene's germline CDR1 is SGHAT and CDR2 FQNNGV. The germline V and J ends were trimmed by 5 bases and 4 bases, with 20 bases remaining between them. This CDR3 has 16 residues. CDR3 nucleotides: TGTGCCAGCAGCGTATCCTCAGGGGGGCTGGTAGAGACCCAGTACTTC. Amino acids: CASSVSSGGLVETQYF.

This chain uses TRBV9 with TRBJ2-5, with D hard to call. CDR3 length: 15 residues. V was cut by 1 base and J by 2 bases, with 12 bases left in between. CDR1 and CDR2 from the germline V gene are SGDLS and YYNGEE. The CDR3 nucleotides read TGTGCCAGCAGCGTATCACAAGGGTGGCAAGAGACCCAGTACTTC. Translation gives CASSVSQGWQETQYF.

The chain uses TRBV5-1 and TRBJ1-3; D ambiguous. Trimming removed 6 bases from V and 4 bases from J, with 17 bases in between. The length of the CDR3 is 15 residues. Germline V gene lookup returns CDR1 SGHRS and CDR2 YFSETQ. The CDR3 nucleotides read TGCGCCAGCACATCAGGCAGTACATCAGGAAACACCATATATTTT. Translating it yields CASTSGSTSGNTIYF. Combining the CDR3 with reference TRBV5-1 and TRBJ1-3 gives the whole variable domain KAGVTQTPRYLIKTRGQQVTLSCSPISGHRSVSWYQQTPGQGLQFLFEYFSETQRNKGNFPGRFSGRQFSNSRSEMNVSTLELGDSALYLCASTSGSTSGNTIYFGEGSWLTVV.